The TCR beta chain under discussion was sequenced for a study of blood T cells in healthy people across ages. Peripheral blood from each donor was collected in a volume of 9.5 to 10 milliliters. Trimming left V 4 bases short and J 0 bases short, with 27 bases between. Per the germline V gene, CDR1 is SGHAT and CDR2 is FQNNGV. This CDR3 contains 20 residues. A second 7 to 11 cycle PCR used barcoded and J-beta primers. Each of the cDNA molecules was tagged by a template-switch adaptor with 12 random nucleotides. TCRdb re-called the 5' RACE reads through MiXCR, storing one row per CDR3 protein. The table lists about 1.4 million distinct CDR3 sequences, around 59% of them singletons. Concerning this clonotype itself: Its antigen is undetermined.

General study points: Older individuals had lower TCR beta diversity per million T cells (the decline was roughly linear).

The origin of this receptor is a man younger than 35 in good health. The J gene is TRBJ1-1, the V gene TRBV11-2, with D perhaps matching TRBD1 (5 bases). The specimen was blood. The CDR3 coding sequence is TGTGCCAGCAGCTCCCCCGGGGGGTTGTCAGGTAGACGAGTGAACACTGAAGCTTTCTTT. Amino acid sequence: CASSSPGGLSGRRVNTEAFF.